Following are 31 T cell receptor beta chains from one sample sequenced in a study of blood T cell repertoires in COVID-19 (dated by TCRdb to about 2020). The method behind the library was the immunoSEQ multiplex PCR assay. TCRdb provides this immuneACCESS table in a form limited to in-frame rearrangements. Some clones are lacking; in checked studies, under half of them reflect an unresolved V gene, and why the rest are absent is not known. In all, the sample holds more than 85,000 clones, and over 75% of those were seen once. The ten largest clones take up more than 4% of the sample. Input material: peripheral blood. The receptor set was obtained from a man over 45 with acute or convalescent COVID-19.

This clone was observed once. The chain has TRBV5-1 and TRBJ1-3; weak D call: TRBD1 (6 bases). The CDR3 runs 15 residues. Germline CDR1 is SGHRS and CDR2 is YFSETQ. Trimming took 4 bases from V and 4 from J, leaving 15 bases between them. CDR3 loop: CASSPTGQFGNTIYF. CDR3 bases: TGCGCCAGCAGCCCCACCGGACAGTTCGGAAACACCATATATTTT.

This chain connects TRBV2 to TRBJ2-5; perhaps TRBD1 as D (6 bases). There are 16 residues in the CDR3. CDR1 and CDR2 from the germline V gene are SNHLY and FYNNEI. Between the trimmed V and J ends, which lost 2 bases and 1 base, there was a span of 14 bases. CDR3 sequence reads: CASSEQGNGGQETQYF. CDR3 sequence (DNA): TGTGCCAGCAGTGAACAGGGGAATGGGGGCCAAGAGACCCAGTACTTC.

The chain employs TRBV6-5 and TRBJ1-1, with a tentative D call TRBD1 (6 bases). The CDR3 spans 14 residues. Germline CDR1 and CDR2: MNHEY and SVGAGI. With 8 bases removed from V and 2 bases from J, the gap between germline ends came to 15 bases. The CDR3 loop reads CASYKRGANTEAFF. DNA for the CDR3: TGTGCCAGCTACAAGCGGGGGGCTAACACTGAAGCTTTCTTT.

The CDR3 protein is CATTPVAGLQNSPLHF. The CDR3 DNA sequence: TGTGCCACCACTCCCGTGGCAGGACTTCAAAATTCACCCCTCCACTTT. V and J are TRBV27 and TRBJ1-6; D is unresolved. The V end lost 10 bases, the J end lost 7 bases, and 23 bases lay between the germline ends. This CDR3 is built from 16 residues. Germline-derived CDR1 and CDR2 are MNHEY and SMNVEV (reference sequence).

The chain combines TRBV30 with TRBJ2-7; 11 bases line up with TRBD1. V gave up 4 bases and J gave up 1 base; unmatched junction bases: 3. CDR1 and CDR2 (germline): GTSNPN, SVGIG (reference sequence). The CDR3 loop spans 14 amino acids. The CDR3 here is CAWTGTGGSYEQYF. CDR3 sequence (DNA): TGTGCCTGGACAGGGACAGGGGGTTCCTACGAGCAGTACTTC.

The chain employs TRBV11-3 and TRBJ1-5; TRBD1 matches 7 bases. V was clipped by 2 bases and J by 2 bases; unmatched bases: 9. Looked up from germline, CDR1 is SGHNT and CDR2 is YENEEA. The CDR3 covers 17 residues. This CDR3 is CASSLRTGESGNQPQHF. CDR3 nucleotides: TGTGCCAGCAGCTTAAGAACAGGGGAAAGCGGCAATCAGCCCCAGCATTTT. Drawing the rest from reference TRBV11-3 and TRBJ1-5, the complete variable domain is EAGVVQSPRYKIIEKKQPVAFWCNPISGHNTLYWYLQNLGQGPELLIRYENEEAVDDSQLPKDRFSAERLKGVDSTLKIQPAELGDSAVYLCASSLRTGESGNQPQHFGDGTRLSIL.

This chain joins TRBV12-5 and TRBJ1-5; D gene unclear. V was cut by 1 base and J by 3 bases, with 7 bases left in between. The V gene's germline CDR1 is LGHNT and CDR2 FRNRAP. CDR3 size: 14 residues. The CDR3 spells CASGLDGFNQPQHF. DNA for the CDR3: TGTGCTAGTGGTTTGGACGGGTTCAATCAGCCCCAGCATTTT.

The chain combines TRBV28 with TRBJ2-5; 15 bases match TRBD2. Trimming took 5 bases from V and 6 from J; bases not matched to a gene: 4. Germline loops: CDR1 MDHEN, CDR2 SYDVKM. CDR3 length: 15 residues. The CDR3 reads CASSLGLAGGQTQYF. The CDR3, as DNA: TGTGCCAGCAGTCTAGGACTAGCGGGAGGGCAGACCCAGTACTTC.

The genes are TRBV5-1 and TRBJ2-3, with TRBD2 identical over 9 bases. V lost 5 bases to trimming and J lost 2 bases; unmatched junction nucleotides: 3. Germline V gene lookup returns CDR1 SGHRS and CDR2 YFSETQ. CDR3 size: 14 residues. CDR3 DNA sequence: TGCGCCAGCAGGTCTAGCGGGAACACAGATACGCAGTATTTT. Translated, it gives CASRSSGNTDTQYF. Filled out from reference TRBV5-1 and TRBJ2-3, the complete variable domain reads KAGVTQTPRYLIKTRGQQVTLSCSPISGHRSVSWYQQTPGQGLQFLFEYFSETQRNKGNFPGRFSGRQFSNSRSEMNVSTLELGDSALYLCASRSSGNTDTQYFGPGTRLTVL.

A single count supports this clone. This chain connects TRBV30 to TRBJ1-2; D might be TRBD1 (5 bases). V lost 1 base, J lost 4 bases, and 7 bases lay in between. The CDR3 contains 12 residues. Looked up from germline, CDR1 is GTSNPN and CDR2 is SVGIG (reference sequence). CDR3 loop: CAWSAQGYGYTF. CDR3 in DNA: TGTGCCTGGAGTGCGCAGGGCTATGGCTACACCTTC.

The rearrangement links TRBV5-1 to TRBJ1-2, with D possibly TRBD1 on 5 matching bases. The CDR3 has 15 residues. Per germline, CDR1 SGHRS and CDR2 YFSETQ. V lost 4 bases, J lost 0 bases, and 13 bases lay in between. The CDR3 DNA sequence: TGCGCCAGCAGCCAGTCTAGGACATCTAACTATGGCTACACCTTC. Translation: CASSQSRTSNYGYTF.

V and J are TRBV5-8 and TRBJ2-1; D remains unclear. The CDR3 totals 13 residues. CDR1 is SGHTS and CDR2 is YDEGEE in the germline V gene. V was clipped by 4 bases and J by 10 bases, with 15 bases between them. The CDR3 reads CASSRPSGEEQFF. In nucleotides, the CDR3 is TGTGCCAGCAGCCGACCTTCGGGTGAGGAGCAGTTCTTC.

The chain has TRBV6-5 and TRBJ2-7; 7 bases map to TRBD2. From germline, CDR1 is MNHEY and CDR2 SVGAGI. V was clipped by 0 bases and J by 2 bases; unmatched bases: 7. CDR3 length equals 16 residues. The CDR3 bases are TGTGCCAGCAGTTACTCGTTTCGCGGGAGTACCTACGAGCAGTACTTC. It is translated as CASSYSFRGSTYEQYF.

The chain employs TRBV7-3 and TRBJ2-2; a possible D gene is TRBD1 (6 bases). Germline CDR1 reads SGHTA; CDR2 reads FQGTGA. This CDR3 has 16 amino acids. V lost 5 bases, J lost 1 base, and 14 bases lay in between. The CDR3 DNA sequence: TGTGCCAGCAGCCAACGGACAGAGTTGAACACCGGGGAGCTGTTTTTT. Protein: CASSQRTELNTGELFF.

This clone appeared once. CDR3 sequence (DNA): TGTGCCAGCAGCCCAACACAGGGGGGCCTCTATGGCTACACCTTC. Translation: CASSPTQGGLYGYTF. The V gene is TRBV7-2, the J gene TRBJ1-2; TRBD1 aligns across 8 bases. The CDR3 is 15 residues long. CDR1 SGHTA and CDR2 FQGNSA come from the germline V gene. J was trimmed by 4 bases and V by 5 bases; bases with no gene match: 9.

To note about this clone: The sample carries other DNA sequences with the same CDR3. This chain uses TRBV20-1 with TRBJ1-1, with D uncertain. This CDR3 has 11 amino acids. The germline CDR1 and CDR2 sequences are DFQATT and SNEGSKA (reference sequence). V shed 5 bases and J shed 0 bases, with 4 bases lying between them. The CDR3 loop is CSARVNTEAFF. The CDR3 DNA reads TGCAGTGCTCGGGTGAACACTGAAGCTTTCTTT.

The gene calls are TRBV5-1 and TRBJ2-3; 7 bases match TRBD2. Losses at the gene ends were 2 bases for V and 2 bases for J; bases not matched to a gene: 2. There are 14 residues in the CDR3. CDR1 and CDR2 from the germline V gene are SGHRS and YFSETQ. CDR3 sequence (DNA): TGCGCCAGCAGCTTCCGGGGGGTCACAGATACGCAGTATTTT. Translating it yields CASSFRGVTDTQYF.

This chain uses TRBV30 with TRBJ1-5, with a weak D call TRBD1 (6 bases). This CDR3 has 13 residues. Trimming removed 3 bases at V and 3 bases at J, with 9 bases between. Germline loops: CDR1 GTSNPN, CDR2 SVGIG (reference sequence). The CDR3 protein is CAWSRGDNQPQHF. The CDR3, as DNA: TGTGCCTGGAGCAGGGGTGACAATCAGCCCCAGCATTTT. Filled out from reference TRBV30 and TRBJ1-5, the complete variable domain reads SQTIHQWPATLVQPVGSPLSLECTVEGTSNPNLYWYRQAAGRGLQLLFYSVGIGQISSEVPQNLSASRPQDRQFILSSKKLLLSDSGFYLCAWSRGDNQPQHFGDGTRLSIL.

The chain is built from TRBV27 and TRBJ1-4; tentatively, D is TRBD1 (5 bases). CDR1 is MNHEY and CDR2 is SMNVEV in the germline V gene (reference sequence). V was trimmed by 5 bases and J by 6 bases, leaving 16 bases between them. This CDR3 has 15 residues. In nucleotides, the CDR3 is TGTGCCAGCAGTCCTCGGGACTTTTATCATGAAAAACTGTTTTTT. Translation gives CASSPRDFYHEKLFF.

Comments on this clone: One junction end does not reproduce the germline sequence, and a read error may be involved. CDR3 coding DNA: TGTGCCAGCAGCTCAACAGGGGGAATTTCTAAGGAAAAACTGTTTTTT. Its protein is CASSSTGGISKEKLFF. The V gene is TRBV27, the J gene TRBJ1-4; 8 positions match TRBD1. Germline CDR1 is MNHEY and CDR2 is SMNVEV (reference sequence). The CDR3 consists of 16 residues. Full variable domain (remainder filled in from reference TRBV27 and TRBJ1-4): EAQVTQNPRYLITVTGKKLTVTCSQNMNHEYMSWYRQDPGLGLRQIYYSMNVEVTDKGDVPEGYKVSRKEKRNFPLILESPSPNQTSLYFCASSSTGGISKEKLFFGSGTQLSVL.

The rearrangement uses TRBV19 and TRBJ2-7, with 8 bases matching TRBD2. The V gene's germline CDR1 is LNHDA and CDR2 SQIVND (reference sequence). Trimming took 5 bases from V and 4 from J; bases not matched to a gene: 10. The CDR3 contains 15 residues. The DNA for the CDR3 is TGTGCCAGTAGTTTATCCGGGACTAGTTTTTACGAGCAGTACTTC. It yields the protein CASSLSGTSFYEQYF.

V and J are TRBV7-2 and TRBJ2-7; tentatively, D is TRBD2 (6 bases). V was pared by 2 bases and J by 1 base, with 12 bases between. The CDR3 contains 15 residues. Germline V gene sequence: CDR1 SGHTA, CDR2 FQGNSA. CDR3 residues: CASSLSSGVSYEQYF. In DNA, the CDR3 is TGTGCCAGCAGCTTAAGTAGCGGCGTTTCCTACGAGCAGTACTTC.

This sequence joins TRBV27 and TRBJ2-6; no clear D. The germline V and J ends were trimmed by 8 bases and 0 bases, with 8 bases remaining between them. CDR3 length: 14 residues. Germline loops: CDR1 MNHEY, CDR2 SMNVEV (reference sequence). The CDR3 sequence is CASSLLSGANVLTF. DNA of the CDR3: TGTGCCAGCTCACTTCTCTCTGGGGCCAACGTCCTGACTTTC.

V is TRBV5-1 and J is TRBJ2-3, with TRBD2 identical over 8 bases. Germline CDR1 reads SGHRS; CDR2 reads YFSETQ. J lost 1 base, V lost 2 bases, and 12 bases had no gene match. This CDR3 is built from 18 residues. The CDR3 nucleotides are TGCGCCAGCAGCTTCGACCGGGAGGGAAAATTCGGCACAGATACGCAGTATTTT. It yields the protein CASSFDREGKFGTDTQYF.

This clone was seen a few times. The chain is built from TRBV6-2 or TRBV6-3 and TRBJ2-1; D not resolved. This CDR3 region has 11 residues. The germline V gene encodes CDR1 MNHEY and CDR2 SVGEGT. Trimming took off 1 base at V and 10 bases at J, with 5 bases between the two ends. For the CDR3, the DNA is TGTGCCAGCAGTTACTACCAGGAGCAGTTCTTC. Translation: CASSYYQEQFF.

The count of this clone is one. The chain links TRBV12-3 or TRBV12-4 to TRBJ2-5, with D possibly being TRBD1 (5 bases). With 6 bases removed from V and 5 bases from J, the gap between germline ends came to 13 bases. This CDR3 spans 13 amino acids. The CDR3 DNA reads as TGTGCCAGCAGACCCAGGGTTCGGGAGACCCAGTACTTC. It yields the protein CASRPRVRETQYF.

The V and J genes are TRBV29-1 and TRBJ1-3; tentative D call: TRBD1 (5 bases). This CDR3 has 12 residues. Germline V CDR1 and CDR2: SQVTM, ANQGSEA. With 7 bases removed from V and 1 base from J, the gap between germline ends came to 8 bases. DNA for the CDR3: TGCAGCGGTCAGGGTTCTGGAAACACCATATATTTT. It is translated as CSGQGSGNTIYF.

This rearrangement joins TRBV5-1 to TRBJ1-1; D call uncertain. Germline values: CDR1 SGHRS, CDR2 YFSETQ. CDR3 length: 15 amino acids. Trimming cost V 5 bases and J 0 bases, with 14 bases left between them. Here the CDR3 reads CASRISGGMNTEAFF. The CDR3 DNA sequence: TGCGCCAGCAGAATATCGGGAGGGATGAACACTGAAGCTTTCTTT.

The chain carries TRBV27 and TRBJ1-6, with no clear D. The CDR3 totals 14 residues. Trimming shortened V by 7 bases and J by 1 base, and 8 bases separated the two germline ends. Germline CDR1 MNHEY, CDR2 SMNVEV (reference sequence). The CDR3 spells CASKWESYNSPLHF. DNA of the CDR3: TGTGCCAGCAAATGGGAGTCCTATAATTCACCCCTCCACTTT.

The chain links TRBV6-5 to TRBJ1-5, with D possibly matching TRBD1 (6 bases). The V and J ends lost 7 bases and 3 bases respectively, with 10 bases between them. The CDR3 has 13 residues. Germline V gene lookup returns CDR1 MNHEY and CDR2 SVGAGI. The chain's CDR3 is CASTGGYNQPQHF. Written as DNA, the CDR3 is TGTGCCAGCACGGGGGGCTACAATCAGCCCCAGCATTTT.

The rearrangement joins TRBV28 to TRBJ1-2; perhaps TRBD1 as D (5 bases). The V end lost 2 bases, the J end lost 7 bases, and 20 bases lay between the germline ends. The germline gives CDR1 MDHEN, CDR2 SYDVKM. This CDR3 contains 16 residues. This chain's CDR3 is CASSLVIPTGLGGYTF. The CDR3 nucleotides read TGTGCCAGCAGTTTAGTCATCCCAACAGGCCTGGGTGGCTACACCTTC.